The sequence of this TCR beta chain was determined in a study of blood T cells in healthy people across ages. In its sample, this clonotype was seen a few times. Antigen: not known. Study results and caveats: Both naive CD4+ cell counts and diversity were greater in long-lived donors than in aged donors.

A J-beta primer mix and a sample-barcoded 5' primer were used in a second PCR of about 7 to 12 cycles. Every sample gave at least 2.5 million paired-end reads containing CDR3. MiXCR, applied by TCRdb to the 5' RACE reads, yields one record per CDR3 protein. This sample carries over a million distinct CDR3 sequences, around 25% of them seen once, and the ten largest clones take about 0.72%. Germline loops: CDR1 DFQATT, CDR2 SNEGSKA (reference sequence). J gave up 5 bases and V 3 bases, and 6 bases lay outside the gene matches. The CDR3 runs 14 residues. This sample was shared with a second study, whose subject was T cells of mothers and their children.

The receptor was derived from a girl aged 2 to 10 in good health. The chain joins TRBV20-1 to TRBJ2-1; 8 positions agree with TRBD2. The sequencing input was blood. The CDR3 bases are TGCAGTGCTAGTAGAACTAGCGGCAACAATGAGCAGTTCTTC. Its protein is CSASRTSGNNEQFF.